This passage covers 21 T cell receptor beta chains from one sample sequenced in a study of blood T cell repertoires in COVID-19. Sequencing was performed with immunoSEQ multiplex PCR; in TCRdb, only in-frame clones are kept and a portion is missing. The table has around 170,000 clones, roughly nine tenths seen once. The sequenced sample was peripheral blood. These receptors all come from a woman aged 70 to 79 with acute or convalescent COVID-19.

The genes are TRBV7-9 and TRBJ2-3, with 12 bases identical to TRBD1. With V trimmed by 4 bases and J by 8 bases, 4 bases remained unmatched. Germline V lookup: CDR1 SEHNR, CDR2 FQNEAQ (reference sequence). The CDR3 consists of 14 residues. CDR3 sequence reads: CASSSGQGAFTQYF. The CDR3 region has the DNA TGTGCCAGCAGCTCGGGACAGGGGGCCTTTACGCAGTATTTT.

This clone has just one count. The chain links TRBV7-9 to TRBJ2-5; D may be TRBD2 (6 bases). Germline lookup yields CDR1 SEHNR and CDR2 FQNEAQ (reference sequence). The CDR3 has 15 amino acids. V gave up 5 bases and J gave up 5 bases, with 18 bases separating them. CDR3 sequence reads: CASSHRDPRGETQYF. The CDR3, as DNA: TGTGCCAGCAGCCACCGGGACCCCCGGGGGGAGACCCAGTACTTC.

This chain links TRBV7-2 with TRBJ1-4; tentatively, D is TRBD1 (6 bases). The V and J ends lost 5 bases and 8 bases respectively, with 21 bases between them. The CDR3 covers 16 residues. CDR1 and CDR2 from the germline V gene are SGHTA and FQGNSA. CDR3 sequence (DNA): TGTGCCAGCAGCCAAGGCAACAGGGTTTTGAGAGAAAAACTGTTTTTT. Translation: CASSQGNRVLREKLFF.

J is TRBJ1-5 and V is TRBV6-6; D not certain. The V gene lost 2 bases and the J gene lost 2 bases, with 7 bases spanning the gap. This CDR3 comprises 14 residues. The germline gives CDR1 MNHNY, CDR2 SVGAGI (reference sequence). CDR3 in amino acids: CASSYPEGNQPQHF. In DNA form, the CDR3 reads TGTGCCAGCAGTTACCCAGAGGGCAATCAGCCCCAGCATTTT.

On this clone: A clone one base away is much larger, so this may be a read error. J is TRBJ2-2 and V is TRBV6-5, with D perhaps matching TRBD2 (6 bases). Germline V gene sequence: CDR1 MNHEY, CDR2 SVGAGI. This CDR3 is built from 12 residues. CDR3 amino acids: CVSEGFTGELFF. The CDR3 DNA is TGTGTCTCGGAGGGGTTTACCGGGGAGCTGTTTTTT.

For the CDR3, the DNA is TGTGCCAGCAGTCGGACAGAGAACACTGAAGCTTTCTTT. This sequence encodes CASSRTENTEAFF. The rearrangement uses TRBV12-3 or TRBV12-4 and TRBJ1-1; tentative D call: TRBD1 (6 bases). V gave up 5 bases and J gave up 1 base, with 8 bases separating them. The CDR3 totals 13 residues.

The rearrangement links TRBV6-2 or TRBV6-3 to TRBJ1-2; 8 nucleotides align to TRBD1. Germline CDR1 is MNHEY and CDR2 is SVGEGT. There are 14 residues in the CDR3. V trimming: 4 bases; J trimming: 4 bases; junction bases outside the gene matches: 5. The CDR3 reads CASSSQGALYGYTF. The CDR3 DNA follows: TGTGCCAGCAGTTCCCAGGGGGCTCTCTATGGCTACACCTTC.

The chain joins TRBV6-2 or TRBV6-3 to TRBJ2-3; 8 bases match TRBD1. The J segment lost 6 bases and the V segment lost 2 bases, leaving 13 bases of the junction unmatched. The germline gives CDR1 MNHEY, CDR2 SVGEGT. The CDR3 loop spans 17 amino acids. CDR3 bases: TGTGCCAGCAGTTACCCCCCGGACAGGGACTGGAGGGATACGCAGTATTTT. It is translated as CASSYPPDRDWRDTQYF.

The chain uses TRBV6-2 or TRBV6-3 and TRBJ2-7; TRBD2 agrees at 8 bases. Trimming took 6 bases from V and 3 from J; bases not matched to a gene: 13. The CDR3 length is 16 residues. CDR1 is MNHEY, CDR2 SVGEGT, per germline. The CDR3 region is CASSTPSGRFSYEQYF. DNA for the CDR3: TGTGCCAGCAGCACCCCTAGCGGGCGGTTTAGCTACGAGCAGTACTTC.

V gene TRBV21-1 combines with J gene TRBJ2-7; the table's D gene call, TRBD2, was not cross checked with the DNA. TRBV21-1 is a documented pseudogene. The CDR3 length is 14 residues. CDR3 region: CASSNRRDSYEQYF. DNA for the CDR3: TGTGCCAGCAGCAACAGGCGGGATTCCTACGAGCAGTACTTC.

The chain recombines TRBV24-1 with TRBJ2-1, with 9 positions matching TRBD2. CDR1 and CDR2 (germline): KGHDR, SFDVKD. With 0 bases clipped from V and 0 bases from J, the junction kept 2 bases outside the gene matches. This CDR3 is built from 17 residues. CDR3 in amino acids: CATSDLTSGFSYNEQFF. DNA of the CDR3: TGTGCCACCAGTGATTTGACTAGCGGGTTCTCCTACAATGAGCAGTTCTTC.

The V call is TRBV4-3, the J call TRBJ2-2, with a possible D match to TRBD1 (6 bases). Trimming left V 1 base short and J 2 bases short, with 20 bases between. CDR1 and CDR2 from the germline V gene are LGHNA and YSLEER. This CDR3 has 19 amino acids. In DNA, the CDR3 is TGCGCCAGCAGCCAAGTCCCACCAGACAGGCTCCTTAACACCGGGGAGCTGTTTTTT. This codes for CASSQVPPDRLLNTGELFF.

The chain links TRBV7-2 to TRBJ1-6; D is uncertain. The V end was cut by 5 bases, the J end by 5 bases, with 10 bases between. Per germline, CDR1 SGHTA and CDR2 FQGNSA. This CDR3 has 14 amino acids. CDR3 nucleotides: TGTGCCAGCAGCCCCAGAGGAAATAATTCACCCCTCCACTTT. It is translated as CASSPRGNNSPLHF.

The V call is TRBV4-1, the J call TRBJ2-5, with 8 nucleotides matching TRBD1. V trimming: 2 bases; J trimming: 5 bases; junction bases outside the gene matches: 4. Germline V lookup: CDR1 MGHRA, CDR2 YSYEKL. The CDR3 has 14 amino acids. The CDR3: CASSQQGARETQYF. CDR3 nucleotides: TGCGCCAGCAGCCAACAGGGGGCGAGGGAGACCCAGTACTTC.

The chain combines TRBV2 with TRBJ2-1; 11 bases match TRBD2. V shed 1 base, J shed 7 bases, and the junction held 3 bases outside the gene matches. The germline V gene encodes CDR1 SNHLY and CDR2 FYNNEI. CDR3 length: 15 amino acids. The CDR3 DNA sequence: TGTGCCAGCAGTGAAGGTTTAGCGGGAGGGAATGAGCAGTTCTTC. It encodes CASSEGLAGGNEQFF.

The chain combines TRBV7-2 with TRBJ2-5, with 11 bases that match TRBD2. There are 18 residues in the CDR3. CDR1 and CDR2 from the germline V gene are SGHTA and FQGNSA. Trimming cost V 5 bases and J 5 bases; bases outside gene matches: 16. The DNA for the CDR3 is TGTGCCAGCAGCACCGGGGCCCTAGCGGGGGGCCCCAGGGAGACCCAGTACTTC. Its translation is CASSTGALAGGPRETQYF.

This clone was detected only a few times. This CDR3 reads CASTQGLSNQPQHF. The DNA of the CDR3 is TGTGCCAGTACGCAGGGGTTGAGCAATCAGCCCCAGCATTTT. The rearrangement uses TRBV19 and TRBJ1-5; D may be TRBD1 (6 bases). The CDR3 is 14 residues long. In germline, CDR1 is LNHDA, CDR2 SQIVND (reference sequence). The ends were cut back, 7 bases at V and 1 base at J, with 11 bases in the middle.

The chain couples TRBV9 to TRBJ2-3; possibly TRBD2 for D (5 bases). This CDR3 has 15 residues. The V end lost 0 bases, the J end lost 2 bases, and 10 bases lay between the germline ends. The germline V gene has CDR1 SGDLS and CDR2 YYNGEE. In nucleotides, the CDR3 is TGTGCCAGCAGCGTAGCTAACGGGAACACAGATACGCAGTATTTT. Its protein product is CASSVANGNTDTQYF.

In this sample, this clone turned up a few times. The V gene is TRBV6-4, the J gene TRBJ1-1, with D perhaps TRBD1 (6 bases). CDR1 is MRHNA and CDR2 is SNTAGT in the germline V gene. The CDR3 has 13 residues. V was pared by 7 bases and J by 5 bases, with 14 bases between. CDR3 coding DNA: TGTGCCAGCAAAGAACAGGGCGGGACTGAAGCTTTCTTT. This gives the protein CASKEQGGTEAFF.

This chain links TRBV7-9 with TRBJ1-6; 10 bases are a match to TRBD1. The CDR3 spans 15 residues. Germline V gene sequence: CDR1 SEHNR, CDR2 FQNEAQ (reference sequence). After removal of 5 bases from V and 5 bases from J, the junction contained 3 bases not matched to a gene. The CDR3 DNA reads as TGTGCCAGCAGCCAAGGACAGGGGGATAATTCACCCCTCCACTTT. Its protein product is CASSQGQGDNSPLHF. Full variable domain (outside the CDR3, taken from reference TRBV7-9 and TRBJ1-6): DTGVSQNPRHKITKRGQNVTFRCDPISEHNRLYWYRQTLGQGPEFLTYFQNEAQLEKSRLLSDRFSAERPKGSFSTLEIQRTEQGDSAMYLCASSQGQGDNSPLHFGNGTRLTVT.

The rearrangement uses TRBV28 and TRBJ2-1; TRBD2 matches 11 bases. The CDR3 contains 15 residues. The V gene's germline CDR1 is MDHEN and CDR2 SYDVKM. V lost 5 bases, J lost 4 bases, and 4 bases stayed unmatched. CDR3 DNA sequence: TGTGCCAGCAGTCGACTAGCGGGAAAGTACAATGAGCAGTTCTTC. The encoded protein is CASSRLAGKYNEQFF.